These T cell receptor beta chains were read from a single sample in a study of CD8 T cells in ankylosing spondylitis. TCRdb recomputed calls from the 5' RACE reads with MiXCR, one row per CDR3 protein. The sample lists around 120,000 distinct CDR3 sequences, less than 25% occurring once. Material: synovial fluid, either unsorted or a sorted T cell fraction (not recorded which). Source of these receptors: a male donor with ankylosing spondylitis. Each CDR3 is given with its conserved first and last residue. D genes are given only for firm matches. Clone size, where shown, is once, few, many, or a class for clones that have expanded.

few	TRBV28	TRBJ2-1	.	TGTGCCAGCAGCCTCCGGGACTCACACTCCTACAATGAGCAGTTCTTC	CASSLRDSHSYNEQFF
.	TRBV29-1	TRBJ2-7	.	TGCAGCGTTGAATTGGACTCAAACTACGAGCAGTACTTC	CSVELDSNYEQYF
.	TRBV24-1	TRBJ2-2	.	TGTGCCACCAGTGTCGGCGGACAGAGATACACCGGGGAGCTGTTTTTT	CATSVGGQRYTGELFF
.	TRBV7-8	TRBJ1-2	TRBD1	TGTGCCAGCAGCTCTTTGAACGGACAGGGTGATGGCTACACCTTC	CASSSLNGQGDGYTF
.	TRBV12-3/TRBV12-4	TRBJ2-1	.	TGTGCCAGCAGTTCGAGCGGGCCCTCCTACAATGAGCAGTTCTTC	CASSSSGPSYNEQFF
.	TRBV5-8	TRBJ1-2	.	TGTGCCAGCAGCCCCGAGAGGAATCAGATCGGCTACACCTTC	CASSPERNQIGYTF
few	TRBV5-6	TRBJ1-1	TRBD1	TGTGCCAGCAGCTTGATTGCAGGGGGGAACACTGAAGCTTTCTTT	CASSLIAGGNTEAFF
many	TRBV20-1	TRBJ1-1	.	TGCAGTGCATCGCAGGCGGGAGCCCTGGCTTTCTTT	CSASQAGALAFF
few	TRBV29-1	TRBJ2-5	.	TGCAGCGTTGTTGAAAGGGCTTCCCTGGGGGAGACCCAGTACTTC	CSVVERASLGETQYF
few	TRBV12-3/TRBV12-4	TRBJ2-3	TRBD1	TGTGCCAGCAGCTCCCATGGGACAGACACAGATACGCAGTATTTT	CASSSHGTDTDTQYF
once	TRBV20-1	TRBJ2-3	.	TGCAGTGCTAGGAAGTATCCGGATACGCAGTATTTT	CSARKYPDTQYF
.	TRBV25-1	TRBJ2-3	TRBD2	TGTGCCGGTCAACGTCCGGGAGGGCAGTATTTT	CAGQRPGGQYF
.	TRBV20-1	TRBJ2-7	TRBD1	TGCAGTCTGATCCGGGGACAGGGAGACGGCGAGCAGTACTTC	CSLIRGQGDGEQYF
few	TRBV29-1	TRBJ2-2	TRBD2	TGCAGCGTTCGGGGGACTAGCGGGAGGACCGGGGAGCTGTTTTTT	CSVRGTSGRTGELFF
few	TRBV7-6	TRBJ2-5	.	TGTGCCAGCAGCTTAGATTTGGGTGGGCAAGAGACCCAGTACTTC	CASSLDLGGQETQYF
many	TRBV11-2	TRBJ1-6	.	TGTGCCAGCAGCCTAGAGGGGACCCTAAATTCACCCCTCCACTTT	CASSLEGTLNSPLHF
many	TRBV12-3/TRBV12-4	TRBJ2-3	.	TGTGCCGGGGGGACCGGAGGGCTCGGCACAGATACGCAGTATTTT	CAGGTGGLGTDTQYF
few	TRBV7-2	TRBJ2-5	.	TGTGCCAGCAGCTTTGTGGGAGAGACCCAGTACTTC	CASSFVGETQYF
.	TRBV5-1	TRBJ2-4	.	TGCGCCAGCAGCCTGAGCGGTAGGGGAGACATTCAGTACTTC	CASSLSGRGDIQYF
many	TRBV18	TRBJ2-1	.	TGTGCCAGCTCGCCGAATCGCCGAAATGAGCAGTTCTTC	CASSPNRRNEQFF
.	TRBV10-2	TRBJ2-2	.	TGCGCCAGCGCGGCGGGCCAGGCGTGGACCGGGGAGCTGTTTTTT	CASAAGQAWTGELFF
.	TRBV6-1	TRBJ1-6	.	TGTGCCAGCAGTACCTCCCGCGAGGGCCGGGAGCCCCTCCACTTT	CASSTSREGREPLHF
few	TRBV10-3	TRBJ1-5	.	TGTGCCATCAGTGAGTCTAACGACCAGCCCCAGCATTTT	CAISESNDQPQHF
few	TRBV2	TRBJ2-2	TRBD2	TGTGCCAGCAGTCCGAGTCGGACTAGCGGGACTAACACCGGGGAGCTGTTTTTT	CASSPSRTSGTNTGELFF
.	TRBV20-1	TRBJ2-7	TRBD1	TGCAGTGCTACCAGTGGGGACAGGGTATCCTACGAGCAGTACTTC	CSATSGDRVSYEQYF
many	TRBV30	TRBJ2-1	TRBD2	TGTGCCTGGAGTGTAGGACTAGCTCGGTTCTTC	CAWSVGLARFF
few	TRBV5-1	TRBJ2-3	TRBD2	TGCGCCAGCCATACTAGCGGGAGGGTAGATACGCAGTATTTT	CASHTSGRVDTQYF
many	TRBV7-9	TRBJ2-1	TRBD2	TGTGCCAGCAGCCACTGGGGACTAGGGGTCTCCTACAATGAGCAGTTCTTC	CASSHWGLGVSYNEQFF
few	TRBV20-1	TRBJ2-2	.	TGCAGTTGGCGGGGTTTCGACACCGGGGAGCTGTTTTTT	CSWRGFDTGELFF
few	TRBV30	TRBJ2-7	.	TGTGCCTGGAGCGTCACAGGGTTCTACGAGCAGTACTTC	CAWSVTGFYEQYF